This TCR beta chain was sequenced during a study of blood T cell repertoires in COVID-19. The overall study: The United States, Italy and Spain were the sources of the acute and convalescent COVID-19 samples. PBMCs, B-cell-depleted T cells, or T cells provided the cDNA or gDNA that made up the material.

The V gene end was trimmed by 0 bases and the J gene end by 4 bases; junction bases not matched to a gene: 8. The CDR3 spans 16 residues. Germline V CDR1 and CDR2: LGHDT, YNNKEL (reference sequence). Original analysis: Researchers report that nucleated cell counts were estimated from reference gene primer amplification. Assay: immunoSEQ multiplex PCR; the TCRdb copy retains only in-frame clones and omits some. Clone size and the V and J calls come from that table; the DNA yielded D and trimming. The repertoire holds 65,000 or so clones, with about nine tenths as singletons. The origin of this receptor is a human donor with acute or convalescent COVID-19. The donor label of this sample is uncertain. The sample comprised peripheral blood. The rearrangement uses TRBV3-1 (or the pseudogene TRBV3-2) and TRBJ1-2; TRBD1 agrees at 7 bases. The DNA for the CDR3 is TGTGCCAGCAGCCAAGATTTAGGGACAGAAATCTATGGCTACACCTTC. This sequence encodes CASSQDLGTEIYGYTF.